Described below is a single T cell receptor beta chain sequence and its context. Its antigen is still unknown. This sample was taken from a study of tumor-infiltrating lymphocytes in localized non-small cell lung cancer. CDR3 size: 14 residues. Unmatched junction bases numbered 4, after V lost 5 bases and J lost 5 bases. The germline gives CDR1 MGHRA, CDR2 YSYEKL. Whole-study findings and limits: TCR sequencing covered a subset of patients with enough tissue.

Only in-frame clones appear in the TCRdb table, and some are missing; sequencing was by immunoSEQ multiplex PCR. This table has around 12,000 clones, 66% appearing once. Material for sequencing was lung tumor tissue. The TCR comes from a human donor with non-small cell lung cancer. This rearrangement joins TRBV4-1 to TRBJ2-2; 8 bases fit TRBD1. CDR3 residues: CASSWDRTTGELFF. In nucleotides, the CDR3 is TGCGCCAGCAGCTGGGACAGGACGACCGGGGAGCTGTTTTTT.